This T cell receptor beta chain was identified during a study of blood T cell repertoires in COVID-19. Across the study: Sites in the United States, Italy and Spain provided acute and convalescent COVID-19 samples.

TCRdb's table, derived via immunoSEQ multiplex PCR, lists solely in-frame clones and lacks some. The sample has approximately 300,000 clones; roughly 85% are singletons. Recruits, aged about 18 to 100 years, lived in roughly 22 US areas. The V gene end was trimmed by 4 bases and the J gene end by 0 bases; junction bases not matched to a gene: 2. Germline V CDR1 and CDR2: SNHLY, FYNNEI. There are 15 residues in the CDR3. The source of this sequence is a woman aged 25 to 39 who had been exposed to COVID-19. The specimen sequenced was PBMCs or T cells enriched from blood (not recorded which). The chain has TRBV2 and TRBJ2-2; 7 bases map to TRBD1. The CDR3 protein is CASSVQGANTGELFF. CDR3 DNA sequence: TGTGCCAGCAGTGTGCAGGGGGCGAACACCGGGGAGCTGTTTTTT.